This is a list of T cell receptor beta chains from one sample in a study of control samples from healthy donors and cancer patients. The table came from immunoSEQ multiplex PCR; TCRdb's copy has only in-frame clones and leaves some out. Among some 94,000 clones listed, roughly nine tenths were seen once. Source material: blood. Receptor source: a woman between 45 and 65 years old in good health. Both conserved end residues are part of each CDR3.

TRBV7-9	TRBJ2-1	CASSLFRGGQYNEQFF
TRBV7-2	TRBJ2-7	CASSSGLAGSYEQYF
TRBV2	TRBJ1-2	CASSDSGYTF
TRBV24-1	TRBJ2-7	CATSSGRGGVNYEQYF
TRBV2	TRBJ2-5	CASTRQGLQETQYF
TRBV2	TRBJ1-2	CASSTRAGGFDYGYTF
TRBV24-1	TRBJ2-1	CATSDYNEQFF
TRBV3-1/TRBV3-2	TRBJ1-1	CASSLTGEGTEAFF
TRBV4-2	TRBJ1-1	CASSPLATRLNTEAFF
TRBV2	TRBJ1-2	CASSEGYGYTF
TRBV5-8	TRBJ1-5	CASSLRGQGSNQPQHF
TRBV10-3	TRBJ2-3	CAISLSGSTSTDTQYF
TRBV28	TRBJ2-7	CASSEEYEQYF
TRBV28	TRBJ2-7	CAARGGFEQYF
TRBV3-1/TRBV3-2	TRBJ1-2	CASSQDRSGASYGYTF
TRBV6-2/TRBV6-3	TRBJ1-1	CASSYITEAFF
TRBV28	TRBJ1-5	CASSPGMINQPQHF
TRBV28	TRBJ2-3	CASSAGATDTQYF
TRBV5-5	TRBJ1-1	CASSLDPGVTEAFF
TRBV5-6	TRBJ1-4	CASSLGGRRATNEKLFF
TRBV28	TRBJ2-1	CASSSPAERVVNEQFF
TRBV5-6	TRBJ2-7	CASSSDRGPRGEQYF